This paragraph reports one T cell receptor beta chain. Profiling relied on immunoSEQ multiplex PCR, and the TCRdb table lists in-frame clones only, not all of them. Of under 250,000 clones detected, about 84% appear once; the ten largest clones hold 1.8%. The sample originates from a study of blood T cell repertoires in COVID-19. V lost 5 bases to trimming and J lost 10 bases, with 9 bases between them. CDR1 DFQATT and CDR2 SNEGSKA come from the germline V gene (reference sequence). The CDR3 sequence is 10 residues long. The receptor comes from a man in his 60s who had recovered from COVID-19. The rearrangement uses TRBV20-1 and TRBJ2-1; D gene unclear. Sample: PBMCs or T cells enriched from blood (not recorded which). CDR3 sequence (DNA): TGCAGTGCTGAAGAAGAGGAGCAGTTCTTC. It is translated as CSAEEEEQFF.